The 10 T cell receptor beta chains below all came from one sample that was sequenced in a study of OX40 agonist ivuxolimab in advanced cancers. Sequencing used immunoSEQ multiplex PCR; TCRdb keeps in-frame clones, though not all of them. This table holds 80,000 to 95,000 clones, roughly 90% found once. The sample here was CD4+ or CD8+ T cells sorted from blood, taken in a trial of the OX40 agonist ivuxolimab. The receptors shown here come from an adult with an advanced solid tumor such as melanoma, head and neck, liver or kidney cancer.

V and J are TRBV29-1 and TRBJ2-1; D is perhaps TRBD2 (7 bases). CDR1 is SQVTM, CDR2 ANQGSEA, per germline. Deletions cut 6 bases from V and 8 bases from J, with 20 bases between. The CDR3 is made up of 14 amino acids. In DNA, the CDR3 is TGCAGCGTGACTGGACTAGGGGGGATCGATGAGCAGTTCTTC. Its translation is CSVTGLGGIDEQFF.

J is TRBJ2-7 and V is TRBV6-1, with TRBD1 identical over 10 bases. The CDR3 has 15 residues. The trim removed 10 bases at V and 2 bases at J, leaving 11 bases unmatched. Germline V gene data show CDR1 as MNHNS and CDR2 as SASEGT. CDR3 bases: TGTGCCACCCACATGAGGACAGGGGGGGCCTACGAGCAGTACTTC. Translated: CATHMRTGGAYEQYF.

This chain joins TRBV9 and TRBJ2-2, with TRBD1 matching over 9 bases. The V segment lost 0 bases and the J segment 6 bases; nucleotides outside the gene matches: 6. The CDR3 sequence is 16 residues long. CDR1 is SGDLS, CDR2 YYNGEE, per germline. The CDR3 spells CASSVAIGQGSGELFF. CDR3 coding DNA: TGTGCCAGCAGCGTAGCCATAGGACAGGGGTCCGGGGAGCTGTTTTTT.

As for this clone: The junction departs from germline at one end; a sequencing error may be responsible. The chain uses TRBV2 and TRBJ2-5; D uncertain. Germline values: CDR1 SNHLY, CDR2 FYNNEI. This CDR3 is 13 amino acids long. The CDR3 spells CASSVRNQETQYF. The CDR3 nucleotides are TGTGCCAGCAGTGTAAGGAACCAGGAGACCCAGTACTTC.

The V gene is TRBV2, the J gene TRBJ2-3; TRBD2 matches 8 bases. Germline V gene lookup returns CDR1 SNHLY and CDR2 FYNNEI. Germline trimming cut 6 bases from V and 4 bases from J; bases unmatched to any gene: 3. The CDR3 is 13 residues long. Here the CDR3 reads CASSGGAADTQYF. The CDR3, as DNA: TGTGCCAGCAGCGGGGGGGCCGCAGATACGCAGTATTTT.

This chain links TRBV5-1 with TRBJ2-2; possible D gene TRBD2, 5 bases. Germline values: CDR1 SGHRS, CDR2 YFSETQ. The CDR3 extends over 16 amino acids. The V end was cut by 0 bases, the J end by 5 bases, with 14 bases between. CDR3: CASSLAPGGVTGELFF. For the CDR3, the DNA is TGCGCCAGCAGCTTGGCCCCAGGAGGTGTAACCGGGGAGCTGTTTTTT.

The chain combines TRBV10-3 with TRBJ1-2; no clear D. Trimming cost V 5 bases and J 8 bases, with 21 bases left between them. Germline V lookup: CDR1 ENHRY, CDR2 SYGVKD. The CDR3 consists of 15 residues. The CDR3 is CAISLSGLEAEGYTF. The DNA for the CDR3 is TGTGCCATCAGTCTATCCGGGTTGGAGGCGGAGGGCTACACCTTC.

CDR3 in DNA: TGTGCCAGCAGTTTAACAGGGGGAAACACCATATATTTT. It translates to CASSLTGGNTIYF. The chain uses TRBV6-6 and TRBJ1-3, with D perhaps TRBD1 (6 bases). The CDR3 is 13 residues long. V lost 4 bases and J lost 4, with 8 bases in between. Germline CDR1 MNHNY, CDR2 SVGAGI (reference sequence).

The chain uses TRBV15 and TRBJ2-2, with a possible D match to TRBD2 (6 bases). The CDR3 extends over 15 amino acids. Germline V gene data show CDR1 as LNHNV and CDR2 as YYDKDF (reference sequence). Between the trimmed V and J ends, which lost 3 bases and 5 bases, there was a span of 13 bases. The CDR3 region is CATSRDSGVTGELFF. The CDR3 bases are TGTGCCACCAGCAGGGATAGCGGTGTGACCGGGGAGCTGTTTTTT.

The chain couples TRBV7-2 to TRBJ1-6; possibly TRBD1 for D (6 bases). The V and J ends lost 5 bases and 10 bases respectively, with 15 bases between them. The CDR3 is 14 residues long. Germline V gene data show CDR1 as SGHTA and CDR2 as FQGNSA. CDR3 residues: CASSPYQGISPLHF. CDR3 sequence (DNA): TGTGCCAGCAGCCCATACCAGGGGATATCACCCCTCCACTTT.